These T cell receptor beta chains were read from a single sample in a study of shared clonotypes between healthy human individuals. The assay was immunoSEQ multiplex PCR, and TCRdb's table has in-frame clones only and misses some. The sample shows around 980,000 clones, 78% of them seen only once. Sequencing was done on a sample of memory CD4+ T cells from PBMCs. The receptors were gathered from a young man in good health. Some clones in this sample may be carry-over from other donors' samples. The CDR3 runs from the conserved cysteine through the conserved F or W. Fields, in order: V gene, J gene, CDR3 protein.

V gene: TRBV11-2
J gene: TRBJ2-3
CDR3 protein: CASSFTSGIGVDTQYF

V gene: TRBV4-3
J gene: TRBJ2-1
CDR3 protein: CASSRQISTGRDEQFF

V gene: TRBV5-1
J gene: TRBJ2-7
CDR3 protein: CASSYAPGHGAYEQYF

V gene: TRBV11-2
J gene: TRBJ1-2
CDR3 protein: CASSFQGYGYTF

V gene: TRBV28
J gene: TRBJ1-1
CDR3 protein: CASSSTGDTEAFF

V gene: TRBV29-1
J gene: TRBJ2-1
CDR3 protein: CGGTESYNEQFF

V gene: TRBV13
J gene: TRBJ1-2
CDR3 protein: CASSLIADRTYGYTF

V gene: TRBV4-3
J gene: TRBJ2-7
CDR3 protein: CASSQDWDRAYEQYF

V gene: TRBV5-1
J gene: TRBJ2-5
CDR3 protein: CASSTVDRAPGTQYF

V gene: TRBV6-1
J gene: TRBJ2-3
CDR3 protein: CANRDTRTDTQYF

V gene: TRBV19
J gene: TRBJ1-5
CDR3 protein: CASRTGGAHQPQHF

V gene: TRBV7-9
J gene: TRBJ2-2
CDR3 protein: CASSLTQGEGTGELFF

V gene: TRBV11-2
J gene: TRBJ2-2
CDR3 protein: CASSSQPTGELFF

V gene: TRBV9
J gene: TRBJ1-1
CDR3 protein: CASSVGSGGLNTEAFF

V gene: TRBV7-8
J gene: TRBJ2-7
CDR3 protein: CASSLDRGGEQYF

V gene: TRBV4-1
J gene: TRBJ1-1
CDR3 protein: CASSQDLGPGPSNTEAFF

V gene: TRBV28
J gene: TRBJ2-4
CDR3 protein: CASSSGQLKNIQYF

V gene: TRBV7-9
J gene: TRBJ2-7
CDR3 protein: CASSSFLGGRVHEQYF

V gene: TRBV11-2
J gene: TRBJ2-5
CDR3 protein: CASSLGASQETQYF

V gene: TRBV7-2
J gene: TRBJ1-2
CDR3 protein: CASRGGTSPGRYGYTF

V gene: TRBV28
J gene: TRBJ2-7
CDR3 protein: CASRLRFGTNAYEQYF

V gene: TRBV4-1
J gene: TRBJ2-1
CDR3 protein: CASREAPLAGYEQFF

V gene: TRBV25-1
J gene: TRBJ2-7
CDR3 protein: CASSEYRGGQYF

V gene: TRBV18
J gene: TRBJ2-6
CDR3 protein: CASSPPSISGANVLTF

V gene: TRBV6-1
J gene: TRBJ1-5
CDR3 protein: CASQDRNSNQPQHF

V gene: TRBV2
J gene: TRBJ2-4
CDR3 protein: CASSLRTSGGNIQYF

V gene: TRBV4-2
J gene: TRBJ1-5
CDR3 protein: CASSQDSGGNQPQHF

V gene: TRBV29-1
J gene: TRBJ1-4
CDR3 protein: CSVRRGGEKLFF

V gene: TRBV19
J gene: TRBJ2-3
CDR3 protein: CARTGTGGTDTQYF

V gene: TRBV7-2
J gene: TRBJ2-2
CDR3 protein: CASSPTLNTGELFF

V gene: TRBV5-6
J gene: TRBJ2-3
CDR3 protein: CASRRLLAGATGPGDTQYF

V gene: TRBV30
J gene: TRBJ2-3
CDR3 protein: CAYGLAGGWQYF

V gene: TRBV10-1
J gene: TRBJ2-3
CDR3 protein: CASSTGGATDTQYF

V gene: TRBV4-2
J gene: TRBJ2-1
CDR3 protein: CASSQSGRGGHEQFF

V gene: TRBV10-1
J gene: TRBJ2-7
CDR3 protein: CASRGQDEQYF

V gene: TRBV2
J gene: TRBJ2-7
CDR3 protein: CASRVPTGNEQYF

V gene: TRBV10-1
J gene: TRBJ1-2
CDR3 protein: CASSVQGDPGSYGYTF

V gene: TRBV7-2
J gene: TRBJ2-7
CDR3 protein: CASSYGGNSYEQYF

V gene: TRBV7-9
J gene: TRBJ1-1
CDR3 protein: CASSPQGGSTEAFF

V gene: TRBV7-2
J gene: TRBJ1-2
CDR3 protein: CASSLRQGVLYTF

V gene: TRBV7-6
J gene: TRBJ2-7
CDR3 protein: CASSLGSAYEQYF

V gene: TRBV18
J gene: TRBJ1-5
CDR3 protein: CASSPWQHPRFNQPQHF

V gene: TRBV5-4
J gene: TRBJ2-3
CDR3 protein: CASSSGLAASTDTQYF

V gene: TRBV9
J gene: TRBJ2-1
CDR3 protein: CASSPRVLNEQFF

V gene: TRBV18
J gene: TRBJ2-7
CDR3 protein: CASSQTRTEQYF

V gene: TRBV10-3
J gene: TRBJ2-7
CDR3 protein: CAISEGLGWQYF

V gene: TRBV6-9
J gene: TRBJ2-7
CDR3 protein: CASSAYRDGAYEQYF

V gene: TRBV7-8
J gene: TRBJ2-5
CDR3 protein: CASSSRPETQYF

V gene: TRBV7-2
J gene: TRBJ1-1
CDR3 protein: CASSWMGMNTEAFF

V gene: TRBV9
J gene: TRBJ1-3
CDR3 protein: CASSGSGVNGNTIYF

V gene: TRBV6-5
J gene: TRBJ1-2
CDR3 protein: CASSPTGTGNYGYTF

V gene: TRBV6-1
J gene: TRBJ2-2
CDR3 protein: CASSVRRAGELFF

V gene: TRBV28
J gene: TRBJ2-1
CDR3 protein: CASSLTSAPSQFF

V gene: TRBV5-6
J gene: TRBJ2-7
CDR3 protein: CASSLGLVTYEQYF

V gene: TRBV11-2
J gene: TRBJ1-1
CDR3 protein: CASSPRFRGTEAFF